This T cell receptor beta chain was profiled in a study of blood T cell repertoires in COVID-19. Sequencing was performed with immunoSEQ multiplex PCR; in TCRdb, only in-frame clones are kept and a portion is missing. The top ten clones hold 2.5% to 3% of a sample with about 170,000 clones, less than 85% of them seen once. The clonotype originates from an elderly woman with acute or convalescent COVID-19. Material for sequencing was peripheral blood.

CDR3 coding DNA: TGTGCCAGTAGTATATCGAACAGCCGCACGCATTTT. Encoded protein: CASSISNSRTHF. The chain carries TRBV19 and TRBJ1-5; D is ambiguous. The V and J ends lost 2 bases and 15 bases respectively, with 14 bases between them. CDR1 LNHDA and CDR2 SQIVND come from the germline V gene (reference sequence). This CDR3 contains 12 residues.